The clone carrying this T cell receptor beta chain occurred a few times. Antigen specificity is unknown. TCRdb processed the reads anew with MiXCR; each CDR3 protein has one entry. This table has 100,000 to 120,000 distinct CDR3 sequences, over 30% appearing once. The data derive from a study of T cell repertoires in cytomegalovirus infection. Sequencing used CD8+ T cells from cultured PBMCs, obtained from culture after CMV antigen stimulation. The TCR was taken from a human donor in good health (CMV status not recorded). Some clones in this sample may be carry-over from other donors' samples.

The CDR3 nucleotides read TGTGCCAGTAATCCGGGGAACCAAGAGACCCAGTACTTC. This translates into CASNPGNQETQYF. V gene TRBV19 combines with J gene TRBJ2-5; D possibly corresponds to TRBD2 (5 bases). Trimming took off 7 bases at V and 0 bases at J, with 9 bases between the two ends. Looked up from germline, CDR1 is LNHDA and CDR2 is SQIVND (reference sequence). CDR3 length equals 13 residues.